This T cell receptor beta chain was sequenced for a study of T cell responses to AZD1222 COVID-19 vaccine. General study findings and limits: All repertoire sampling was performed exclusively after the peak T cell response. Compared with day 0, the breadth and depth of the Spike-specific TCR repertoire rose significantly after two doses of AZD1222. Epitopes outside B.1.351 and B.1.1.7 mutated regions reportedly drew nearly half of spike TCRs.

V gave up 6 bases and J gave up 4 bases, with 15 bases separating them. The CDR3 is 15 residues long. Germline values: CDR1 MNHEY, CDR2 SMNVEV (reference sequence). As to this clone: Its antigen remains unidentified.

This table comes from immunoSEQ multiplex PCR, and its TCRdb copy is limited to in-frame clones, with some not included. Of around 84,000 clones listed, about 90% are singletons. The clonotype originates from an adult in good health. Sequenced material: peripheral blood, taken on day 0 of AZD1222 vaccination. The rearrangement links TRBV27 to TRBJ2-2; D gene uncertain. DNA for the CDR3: TGTGCCAGCAGCCTATTACACCCGGCCACCGGGGAGCTGTTTTTT. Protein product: CASSLLHPATGELFF.